A selection of T cell receptor beta chains follows, all from one sample in a study of T cell changes during pregnancy in multiple sclerosis. Method: immunoSEQ multiplex PCR; TCRdb's copy keeps in-frame clones and lacks some. The repertoire holds about 79,000 clones, with 85% to 95% as singletons. The source was CD4+ T cells from peripheral blood mononuclear cells, collected in the second trimester of pregnancy. All receptors derive from a female donor with multiple sclerosis, enrolled in a pregnancy study. The CDR3 runs from the conserved cysteine through the conserved F or W. A D gene is named only where the DNA matches it firmly. Not all rows give a size; the values are once, few, many and, for expanded clones, a class.

size	D	V	J	CDR3	DNA
NA	NA	TRBV5-8	TRBJ2-5	CASSLAQAAGTQYF	TGTGCCAGCAGCTTGGCCCAGGCGGCGGGGACCCAGTACTTC
NA	NA	TRBV11-3	TRBJ1-3	CASSRGGGALGNTIYF	TGTGCCAGCAGCCGAGGCGGGGGGGCGCTTGGAAACACCATATATTTT
NA	NA	TRBV7-9	TRBJ2-7	CASSLDGDYEQYF	TGTGCCAGCAGCTTAGACGGGGACTACGAGCAGTACTTC
NA	TRBD1	TRBV14	TRBJ2-3	CASSQRTGGDTQYF	TGTGCCAGCAGCCAAAGGACAGGGGGTGATACGCAGTATTTT
NA	TRBD1	TRBV11-2	TRBJ2-7	CASSVTGTGYEQYF	TGTGCCAGCAGCGTCACCGGGACAGGGTACGAGCAGTACTTC
NA	NA	TRBV19	TRBJ1-5	CASSIDPGQSYQPQHF	TGTGCCAGTAGTATAGATCCTGGACAGTCGTATCAGCCCCAGCATTTT
NA	NA	TRBV2	TRBJ2-6	CASTQTRSGANVLTF	TGTGCCAGCACACAGACCAGATCTGGGGCCAACGTCCTGACTTTC
NA	NA	TRBV20-1	TRBJ2-3	CSVPSSDTQYF	TGCAGTGTTCCTAGCTCAGATACGCAGTATTTT
NA	NA	TRBV12-5	TRBJ1-2	CASGIANYGYTF	TGTGCTAGTGGCATAGCTAACTATGGCTACACCTTC
NA	NA	TRBV2	TRBJ2-7	CASSDSGYRSQYEQYF	TGTGCCAGCAGTGACAGTGGGTACAGGTCTCAATACGAGCAGTACTTC
medium-sized	NA	TRBV9	TRBJ2-2	CASSVGGSNTGELFF	TGTGCCAGCAGCGTAGGGGGCAGCAACACCGGGGAGCTGTTTTTT
NA	NA	TRBV9	TRBJ2-3	CASSVATASTDTQYF	TGTGCCAGCAGCGTAGCGACAGCTAGCACAGATACGCAGTATTTT
NA	NA	TRBV21-1	TRBJ2-7	CASSKAGEGPATYEQYF	TGTGCCAGCAGCAAAGCGGGGGAGGGCCCCGCCACCTACGAGCAGTACTTC
NA	TRBD1	TRBV27	TRBJ2-2	CASQYRGRITGELFF	TGTGCCAGCCAATACAGGGGGCGCATCACCGGGGAGCTGTTTTTT
NA	TRBD2	TRBV5-1	TRBJ2-1	CASRLGLAGGYNEQFF	TGCGCCAGCAGACTGGGGTTGGCGGGAGGGTACAATGAGCAGTTCTTC
once	NA	TRBV4-3	TRBJ2-7	CASSQDRFYEQYF	TGCGCCAGCAGCCAAGACAGGTTCTACGAGCAGTACTTC
NA	NA	TRBV6-6	TRBJ2-5	CASRQGGQETQYF	TGTGCCAGCAGGCAGGGGGGTCAGGAGACCCAGTACTTC
NA	NA	TRBV6-5	TRBJ1-6	CASSLEHNSPLHF	TGTGCCAGCAGTTTGGAGCATAATTCACCCCTCCACTTT
NA	TRBD1	TRBV6-6	TRBJ2-1	CASRGTGTDPYNEQFF	TGTGCCAGCAGGGGGACCGGGACAGATCCCTACAATGAGCAGTTCTTC
NA	NA	TRBV7-2	TRBJ1-3	CASSLVGRNSGNTIYF	TGTGCCAGCAGCTTAGTCGGCAGGAACTCTGGAAACACCATATATTTT
few	TRBD1	TRBV5-1	TRBJ2-5	CASSPPGQRYQETQYF	TGCGCCAGCAGCCCACCGGGACAGAGGTACCAAGAGACCCAGTACTTC
NA	TRBD1	TRBV19	TRBJ1-3	CASRNRGLSGNTIYF	TGTGCCAGTAGGAACAGGGGTCTCTCTGGAAACACCATATATTTT
NA	NA	TRBV6-6	TRBJ1-2	CASKAGYYGYTF	TGTGCCAGCAAGGCCGGGTACTATGGCTACACCTTC
NA	NA	TRBV19	TRBJ1-5	CASSIRTWTADNQPQHF	TGTGCCAGTAGTATACGAACTTGGACAGCCGACAATCAGCCCCAGCATTTT
NA	NA	TRBV19	TRBJ1-3	CASSGPGGPGNTIYF	TGTGCCAGTAGTGGGCCGGGGGGACCTGGAAACACCATATATTTT
NA	NA	TRBV7-2	TRBJ1-2	CASSLETPGGAGYTF	TGTGCCAGCAGCTTAGAGACCCCCGGTGGGGCAGGCTACACCTTC
NA	NA	TRBV2	TRBJ1-1	CASTIQGLNTEAFF	TGTGCCAGCACAATTCAGGGGCTGAACACTGAAGCTTTCTTT
NA	NA	TRBV18	TRBJ1-1	CASSPLGGSLAGTEAFF	TGTGCCAGCTCACCACTCGGGGGAAGCTTAGCGGGCACTGAAGCTTTCTTT
NA	NA	TRBV5-1	TRBJ2-5	CASSSHAGPQETQYF	TGCGCCAGCAGCTCACACGCGGGGCCCCAAGAGACCCAGTACTTC
once	TRBD1	TRBV7-6	TRBJ1-5	CASSLAGGGQGLFQPQHF	TGTGCCAGCAGCTTAGCGGGTGGAGGACAGGGTCTATTTCAGCCCCAGCATTTT
few	NA	TRBV4-1	TRBJ1-5	CASSYRTANPHSNQPQHF	TGCGCCAGCAGCTATAGGACAGCCAACCCTCATAGCAATCAGCCCCAGCATTTT
once	TRBD1	TRBV2	TRBJ2-5	CATAVQGAETQYF	TGTGCCACCGCGGTACAGGGGGCTGAGACCCAGTACTTC
NA	TRBD1	TRBV5-4	TRBJ1-5	CASSLTGTGHSNQPQHF	TGTGCCAGCAGCTTAACCGGGACAGGGCATAGCAATCAGCCCCAGCATTTT
NA	NA	TRBV5-1	TRBJ2-7	CASGRELGSSYEQYF	TGCGCCAGCGGTCGGGAACTTGGGTCATCCTACGAGCAGTACTTC
once	NA	TRBV7-9	TRBJ2-1	CASSAKWNEQFF	TGTGCCAGCAGCGCTAAATGGAATGAGCAGTTCTTC
NA	NA	TRBV27	TRBJ2-7	CASSPRSAMRYEQYF	TGTGCCAGCAGTCCAAGGAGTGCCATGAGGTACGAGCAGTACTTC
NA	TRBD1	TRBV2	TRBJ1-5	CASKDRTNQPQHF	TGTGCCAGCAAGGACAGGACAAATCAGCCCCAGCATTTT
NA	NA	TRBV20-1	TRBJ1-2	CSAMGGLGYTF	TGCAGTGCCATGGGGGGTCTTGGCTACACCTTC
NA	NA	TRBV27	TRBJ1-2	CASSPRRGVYTF	TGTGCCAGCAGTCCTCGCCGGGGGGTCTACACCTTC
NA	TRBD1	TRBV7-2	TRBJ2-1	CASSLAGTGFDNEQFF	TGTGCCAGCAGCTTAGCGGGGACAGGGTTCGACAATGAGCAGTTCTTC
NA	NA	TRBV7-3	TRBJ2-1	CASSRVGGNEQFF	TGTGCCAGCAGCCGGGTGGGAGGCAATGAGCAGTTCTTC
NA	NA	TRBV27	TRBJ2-3	CASSPWGRDTQYF	TGTGCCAGCAGTCCATGGGGCCGGGATACGCAGTATTTT
once	NA	TRBV30	TRBJ1-1	CAWSLEARGNTEAFF	TGTGCCTGGAGTCTAGAGGCTCGAGGGAACACTGAAGCTTTCTTT
NA	TRBD1	TRBV6-1	TRBJ1-2	CASSTAGGYGYTF	TGTGCCAGCAGTACTGCAGGGGGCTATGGCTACACCTTC
NA	NA	TRBV19	TRBJ1-1	CASSIAQEAYTEAFF	TGTGCCAGTAGTATAGCCCAGGAAGCATACACTGAAGCTTTCTTT
once	NA	TRBV9	TRBJ2-5	CASSVVLETQYF	TGTGCCAGCAGCGTAGTACTGGAGACCCAGTACTTC
NA	TRBD2	TRBV27	TRBJ2-5	CASSPTGTSGQTQYF	TGTGCCAGCAGCCCAACCGGGACTAGCGGGCAGACCCAGTACTTC
NA	NA	TRBV28	TRBJ2-5	CASSPLDRHQETQYF	TGTGCCAGCAGTCCCCTAGACAGACACCAAGAGACCCAGTACTTC
NA	TRBD1	TRBV6-5	TRBJ1-1	CASRRTGGEAFF	TGTGCCAGCAGGCGGACAGGGGGGGAAGCTTTCTTT
NA	NA	TRBV7-6	TRBJ2-7	CASSLDRVGYEQYF	TGTGCCAGCAGCTTAGACAGGGTGGGCTACGAGCAGTACTTC
NA	TRBD2	TRBV6-4	TRBJ2-3	CASSDSSSGGRDTQYF	TGTGCCAGCAGTGACTCATCTAGCGGGGGTCGGGACACGCAGTATTTT
NA	NA	TRBV20-1	TRBJ2-1	CSASTTDEQFF	TGCAGTGCGAGTACCACGGATGAGCAGTTCTTC
NA	TRBD2	TRBV7-2	TRBJ2-1	CASSFPGTSGREQFF	TGTGCCAGCAGCTTCCCGGGGACTAGCGGGAGGGAGCAGTTCTTC
once	TRBD2	TRBV6-5	TRBJ2-7	CASSYSASGSLGEQYF	TGTGCCAGCAGTTACTCCGCTAGCGGGAGCCTCGGAGAGCAGTACTTC
NA	NA	TRBV5-1	TRBJ2-7	CASSLEVPGNEQYF	TGCGCCAGCAGCTTGGAAGTCCCCGGGAACGAGCAGTACTTC
NA	TRBD2	TRBV4-3	TRBJ2-1	CASSQGVGLAFNEQFF	TGCGCCAGCAGCCAAGGGGTGGGACTAGCATTCAATGAGCAGTTCTTC
NA	TRBD1	TRBV5-1	TRBJ1-2	CASSTGGNYGYTF	TGCGCCAGCAGCACAGGGGGCAACTATGGCTACACCTTC